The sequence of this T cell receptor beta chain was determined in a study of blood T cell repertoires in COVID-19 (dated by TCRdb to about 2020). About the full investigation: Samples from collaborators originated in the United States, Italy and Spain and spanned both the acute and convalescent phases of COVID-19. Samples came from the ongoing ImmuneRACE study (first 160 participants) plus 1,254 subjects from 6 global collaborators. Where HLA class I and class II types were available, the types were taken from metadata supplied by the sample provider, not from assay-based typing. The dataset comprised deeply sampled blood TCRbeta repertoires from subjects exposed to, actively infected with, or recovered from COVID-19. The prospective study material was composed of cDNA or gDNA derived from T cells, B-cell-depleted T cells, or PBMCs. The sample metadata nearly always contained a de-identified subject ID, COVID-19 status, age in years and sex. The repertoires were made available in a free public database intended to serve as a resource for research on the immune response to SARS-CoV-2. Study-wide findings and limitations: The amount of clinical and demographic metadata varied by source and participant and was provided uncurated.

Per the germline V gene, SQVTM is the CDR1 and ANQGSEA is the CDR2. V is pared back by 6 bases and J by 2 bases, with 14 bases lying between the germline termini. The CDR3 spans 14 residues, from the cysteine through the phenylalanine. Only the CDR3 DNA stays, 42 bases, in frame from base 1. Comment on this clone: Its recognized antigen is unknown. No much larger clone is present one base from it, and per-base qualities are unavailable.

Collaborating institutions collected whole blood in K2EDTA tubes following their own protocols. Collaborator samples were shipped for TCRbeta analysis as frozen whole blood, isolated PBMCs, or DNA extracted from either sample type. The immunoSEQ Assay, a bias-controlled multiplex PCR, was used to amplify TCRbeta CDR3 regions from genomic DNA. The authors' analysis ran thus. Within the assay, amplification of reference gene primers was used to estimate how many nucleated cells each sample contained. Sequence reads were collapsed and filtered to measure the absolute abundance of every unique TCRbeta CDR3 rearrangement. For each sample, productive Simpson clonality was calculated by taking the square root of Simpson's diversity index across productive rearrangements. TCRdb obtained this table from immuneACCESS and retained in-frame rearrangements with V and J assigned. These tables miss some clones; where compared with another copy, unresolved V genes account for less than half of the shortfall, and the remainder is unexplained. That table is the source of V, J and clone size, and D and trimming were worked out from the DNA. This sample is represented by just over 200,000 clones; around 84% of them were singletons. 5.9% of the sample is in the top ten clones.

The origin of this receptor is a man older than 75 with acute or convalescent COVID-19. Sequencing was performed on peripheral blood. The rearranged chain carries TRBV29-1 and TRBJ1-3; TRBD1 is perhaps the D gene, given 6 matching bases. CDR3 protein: CSVTGSGAGNTIYF. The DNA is TGCAGCGTAACAGGGTCAGGGGCTGGAAACACCATATATTTT.